This T cell receptor beta chain was observed in a study of high-grade serous ovarian cancer treatment subgroups. Worth noting for this clone: No antigen is known for it.

Clones were sequenced by immunoSEQ multiplex PCR, and TCRdb holds only the in-frame ones, with some missing. The table lists thousands of clones, about three fifths of them singletons, with 12% to 15% in the top ten. V was shortened by 6 bases and J by 0 bases, with 12 bases between the two germline ends. There are 14 residues in the CDR3. CDR1 and CDR2 (germline): SNHLY, FYNNEI. The study, taken as a whole, reports: Same-patient tumor repertoires overlapped at roughly 0.1 to 0.79; different patients barely overlapped. These tumor repertoires lack spatial information from bulk sequencing.

The tumor samples were collected prior to definitive surgery or chemotherapy. Sequencing was carried out using tumor tissue. This TCR was sampled from a human donor with high-grade serous ovarian cancer. This sequence joins TRBV2 and TRBJ2-7, with D tentatively TRBD2 (7 bases). The CDR3 DNA reads as TGTGCCAGCAGGTGGGGGGGCAGCTCCTACGAGCAGTACTTC. Amino acid sequence: CASRWGGSSYEQYF. Supplemented by reference TRBV2 and TRBJ2-7, the full variable domain reads EPEVTQTPSHQVTQMGQEVILRCVPISNHLYFYWYRQILGQKVEFLVSFYNNEISEKSEIFDDQFSVERPDGSNFTLKIRSTKLEDSAMYFCASRWGGSSYEQYFGPGTRLTVT.